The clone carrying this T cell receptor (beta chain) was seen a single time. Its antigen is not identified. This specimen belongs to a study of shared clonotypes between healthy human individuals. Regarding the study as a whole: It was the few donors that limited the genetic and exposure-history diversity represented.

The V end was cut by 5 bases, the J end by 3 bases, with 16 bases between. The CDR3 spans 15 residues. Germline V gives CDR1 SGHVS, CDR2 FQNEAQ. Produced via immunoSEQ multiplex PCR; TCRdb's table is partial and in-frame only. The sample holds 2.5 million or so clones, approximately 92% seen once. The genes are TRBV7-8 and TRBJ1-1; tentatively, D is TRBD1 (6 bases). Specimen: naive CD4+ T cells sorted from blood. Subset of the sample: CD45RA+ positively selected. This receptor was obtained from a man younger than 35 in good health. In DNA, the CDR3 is TGTGCCAGCAGCCCCACCGGCAGGGGAGACACTGAAGCTTTCTTT. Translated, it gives CASSPTGRGDTEAFF.